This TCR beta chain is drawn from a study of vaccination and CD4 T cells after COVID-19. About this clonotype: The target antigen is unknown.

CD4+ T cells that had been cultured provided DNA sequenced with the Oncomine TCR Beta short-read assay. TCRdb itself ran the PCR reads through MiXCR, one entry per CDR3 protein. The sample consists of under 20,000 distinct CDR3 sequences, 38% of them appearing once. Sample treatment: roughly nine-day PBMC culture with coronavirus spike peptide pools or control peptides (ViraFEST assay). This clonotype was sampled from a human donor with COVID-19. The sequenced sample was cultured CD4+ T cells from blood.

CDR3 in amino acids: CASSRLPGRHTDTQYF. The CDR3 coding sequence is TGTGCCAGCAGTCGTTTGCCGGGACGGCACACAGATACGCAGTATTTT. The rearrangement uses TRBV6-1 and TRBJ2-3; D is perhaps TRBD1 or TRBD2 (5 bases each). V dropped 5 bases and J dropped 2 bases, with 17 bases sitting between them. Germline CDR1 and CDR2: MNHNS and SASEGT. This CDR3 contains 16 residues.